This T cell receptor (beta chain) was recovered during a study of cytomegalovirus exposure and HLA in healthy donors (dated by TCRdb to 2015 to 2018). Background on the whole study: An earlier analysis of several hundred of the donors reported 276 Gb of sequence data and 117 million unique TCR beta sequences obtained from approximately 180 million T cells. An early release that covered fewer than 750 HLA-typed donors contained approximately 320 gigabases of sequencing data and approximately 85 million unique TCR sequences. Among the approximately 420 genotyped donors, more than 70% belonged to the genetic ancestry cluster associated with self-reported Caucasian donors. The aim of the study was to test whether cataloging public T cell receptors could identify signatures of past pathogen exposure. Using immunosequencing, the study profiled T cell repertoires from about 620 subjects and related those repertoires to cytomegalovirus serostatus. A separate validation cohort of 100 to 150 different subjects was used in addition to the roughly 700-subject first cohort. The study combined high-throughput TCR immunosequencing, statistical association of individual TCRs with disease status, and machine learning to predict cytomegalovirus infection status. A later analysis re-examined previously published TCR beta repertoires from 610 or so donors and added high-resolution HLA genotyping to investigate patterns of TCR occurrence. In the later analysis, no new phenotypic data were used to find candidate immune exposures; instead, reliance was placed on TCR beta sequences and their occurrence across donors. In an earlier analysis of more than 550 of the donors, high-throughput TCR beta sequencing was used to judge whether each TCR beta V gene segment behaved as functional or pseudogenic. Alongside the repertoire data, information on donor age, sex, ethnicity and CMV serostatus was compiled. A later genetic analysis used genome-wide SNP genotypes for about 60% of the roughly 670 donors, treating that subset as a discovery cohort. Every discovery cohort repertoire had been produced on one sequencing platform. Both class I and class II loci were covered by HLA typing, at four-digit resolution. The number of typed donors differed by locus: about 620-630 for A, B, C, DRB1 and DQB1; 500 to 550 for DQA1; some 590 for DPA1; and some 470 for DPB1. Because of strong linkage in the cohort, five DR-DQ haplotypes were treated as single units for association and clustering. On average, roughly 250,000 unique TCR beta nucleotide sequences were sequenced per donor among a few hundred genotyped donors of the cohort, with roughly 18% of those sequences being non-productive.

The cohort was made up of approximately 700 healthy bone marrow donors. At the time of sampling, every cohort member was nominally healthy, though immune exposures that went unrecorded were likely present. The donor tested CMV seronegative, placing the donor among the roughly 340 seronegative members of the cohort. A peripheral blood sample was collected from each donor, and TCR beta sequencing was performed on peripheral blood mononuclear cells. The Qiagen DNeasy Blood Extraction Kit was used to extract genomic DNA from the blood cell samples. CDR1 SGHNT and CDR2 YYREEE are derived from the germline V gene (reference sequence). Taken from cysteine to phenylalanine, the CDR3 has 18 residues. Only the CDR3 DNA stays, 54 bases, in frame from base 1. At the junction V is shortened by 6 bases and J by 0 bases; bases outside the gene matches: 11. Library method: the immunoSEQ multiplex PCR assay. A mixture of 60 forward primers for TCR Vbeta segments and 13 reverse primers for TCR Jbeta segments was used in the multiplex PCR. A multiplex PCR assay on genomic DNA amplified the CDR3 region of rearranged TCR beta genes. On the Illumina HiSeq System, the amplified TCR beta libraries were sequenced as 87-base-pair reads. Processing in the source paper ran as follows. A later analysis tallied tens of millions of unique TCR beta chains across the approximately 670 repertoires, and approximately 9.9 million of those chains were shared by two or more donors. A nearest-neighbor algorithm error-corrected the raw reads and collapsed the reads into unique sequences, merging closely related sequences to remove PCR and sequencing errors. To assign V, D and J gene segments, CDR3 sequences were aligned to IMGT reference sequences. For a sequence to be retained, a match of at least six nucleotides to both a V gene segment and a J gene segment was required. Rearrangements were classified as productive when the CDR3 lacked stop codons and remained in frame with V and J, and all other rearrangements were classified as non-productive. CDR3 was defined by IMGT convention, running from the second conserved V-encoded cysteine to the conserved J-encoded phenylalanine. The earlier analysis of 500 to 750 of the donors excluded any sequence lacking an unambiguous match to a single V gene segment. In an earlier analysis of 587 of the donors, V segments were called functional above 56.7% productive rearrangements and were called segregating when the between-donor standard deviation exceeded 5%. A statistical classification framework was developed to diagnose cytomegalovirus status using the catalog of TCR beta chain sequences. In a later analysis, TCR nucleotide sequences were compared against IMGT/GENE-DB human TR gene sequences so that V and J genes could be assigned. A later analysis assigned CDR3 sequences and most-parsimonious VDJ recombination scenarios with the TCRdist pipeline. In a later analysis, each TCR beta chain was defined by its CDR3 amino acid sequence together with its V-gene family, and reads lacking a unique V-gene family were excluded. As a way to deal with suspected cross-contamination and a sequencing artifact, a later analysis dropped under 600 nucleotide sequences that were highly shared and had low generation probability. In a later analysis, a clonal expansion index for each public chain was calculated from normalized within-repertoire ranks of inferred template counts. In a later analysis, generation probabilities were computed with a VDJ recombination model fitted to out-of-frame rearrangements, and the resulting probabilities were checked against IGoR. In a later analysis, hypergeometric tests were used to score TCR-TCR, TCR-HLA and TCR-CMV co-occurrence, with a repertoire-size bias correction applied to TCR pairs. False discovery rates were estimated in a later analysis by permuting HLA or CMV assignments 20 times. In a later analysis, co-occurring TCRs were grouped using DBSCAN, with TCRdist sequence similarity added in when clustering inside HLA-allele-positive subsets. For co-occurrence clustering, repertoires with fewer than 30,000 or more than 120,000 public chains were excluded, along with a handful of repertoires with anomalous nucleotide sharing. This is the immuneACCESS table as TCRdb keeps it, with only in-frame sequences that have V and J called. A part of the clones is gone; compared with another copy, unresolved V genes explain less than half, and the rest is unexplained. The D gene and trimming were derived from the DNA, and the V and J assignments and clone size from that table. This sample gives roughly 98,000 clones in total; 60% to 80% of them show up just once. The ten largest clones add up to more than 3% of the sample.

What the authors observed across the whole study: A later analysis found that most CMV-associated TCR beta chains appeared HLA-restricted, with HLA associations seemingly driven largely by CMV exposure. A group of highly shared sequence variants was considered likely to be a technical artifact of the sequencing pipeline. Assigning TCR associations to individual alleles was difficult when HLA alleles, especially DR and DQ, strongly co-occurred. According to the authors, the approach could potentially be generalized to other disease states and immunological phenotypes. A later analysis found that HLA-associated TCR beta chains were more clonally expanded and had lower generation probabilities than equally common non-associated chains. CMV serostatus was the only immune exposure information available for the cohort. In a later analysis, the rate of TCR association differed among HLA loci, with DRB1 alleles having the most associated TCRs and HLA-C alleles having the fewest. In an earlier analysis of approximately 600 of the donors, most TCR beta V segments were observed in productive rearrangements about 87% or about 30% of the time, broadly matching IMGT annotations. Some IMGT-functional V segments, including TRBV6-2 and TRBV6-3, could not be distinguished by the 87-base-pair reads and were therefore excluded. Across donors, most TCR sequences were observed very rarely, whereas some public TCRs were present in many individuals. Correlated functional status among segregating V segments might reflect linkage disequilibrium, but an unknown experimental factor could not be ruled out. In both the original and validation cohorts, the classifier was reported to diagnose cytomegalovirus status with high specificity and sensitivity. A later genetic analysis reported fewer N-insertions in productive TCRs among donors in an Asian-associated ancestry cluster than the 666-donor mean. Several of the top co-occurrence clusters appeared to be linked to parvovirus B19, influenza, CMV and Epstein-Barr virus, according to a later analysis. In a later genetic analysis, a missense DCLRE1C variant was associated with V-gene and J-gene trimming of TCR beta chains, and the association was replicated in an independent cohort. Because some donors lacked HLA typing at each locus, the association tests relied only on the typed subset. This cohort had only TCR beta chains sequenced, and the lack of alpha or paired-chain data limited which features could be detected. Some 15 rarely observed V segments, including chromosome 9 orphons, were excluded from the earlier analysis of a few hundred of the donors because counts were too low. The study gave a list of 150 to 200 TCR beta chains associated with cytomegalovirus. Presence/absence analyses assumed roughly uniform sequencing depth across donors, an assumption that may not hold. In vitro tests confirmed that three of the cytomegalovirus-associated TCR beta chains recognize cytomegalovirus antigens. A further reported finding was that TCR beta sequences accurately predicted the HLA-A and HLA-B alleles for most subjects in the first cohort. In a later analysis, around 17,000 TCR beta sequences were associated with specific HLA alleles at a false discovery rate of 0.05.

Comment on this clone: Its cognate antigen has yet to be identified. Base qualities are missing; no much larger clone stands one base away.

The TCR was taken from a man aged 40-49 years in good health and CMV-seronegative. The receptor chain draws on TRBV5-4 and TRBJ1-6, with 8 central nucleotides matching TRBD1. Sequenced: PBMCs. The DNA sequence reads TGTGCCAGCACCGAGACAGGGGTCCCGAGCTCCTATAATTCACCCCTCCACTTT. It codes for CASTETGVPSSYNSPLHF.